This record covers a single T cell receptor (beta chain). Libraries were prepared by immunoSEQ multiplex PCR; TCRdb keeps only in-frame clonotypes and omits some of them. The sample yields some 120,000 clones, about 91% seen once. The source of the sample is a study of control samples from healthy donors and cancer patients. Trimming cost V 0 bases and J 10 bases, with 10 bases left between them. This CDR3 contains 14 residues. Material: blood. The sequence was collected from a man aged 18 to 30 in good health. The V and J genes are TRBV23-1 and TRBJ1-6; D not certain. TRBV23-1 has ORF status, its function being uncertain. The CDR3 is CASSQSMGDSPLHF. The CDR3 DNA is TGCGCCAGCAGTCAATCTATGGGCGACTCACCCCTCCACTTT.